There are many counts of the clone carrying this T cell receptor beta chain. The data originate from a study of CD8+CD57+ T cells in acquired aplastic anemia. The CDR3 loop spans 16 amino acids. Germline CDR1 is SGHTA and CDR2 is FQGTGA. Trimming took off 1 base at V and 2 bases at J, with 12 bases between the two ends. It was genomic DNA that served as the template for profiling TCR beta VDJ and CDR3. TCRdb analysed the reads with MiXCR anew, one entry per CDR3 protein. Of 150,000 to 200,000 distinct CDR3 sequences in the sample, 35% to 55% are singletons; the top ten hold about 1.1%. This TCR was recovered from a human donor in good health. This chain links TRBV7-3 with TRBJ2-1; D remains ambiguous. Material for sequencing was sorted CD4+, CD8+, or CD8+CD57+ T cells (not recorded which) from PBMCs. For the CDR3, the DNA is TGTGCCAGCAGCTTAATGGCGGTTCCCACCTACAATGAGCAGTTCTTC. Translating it yields CASSLMAVPTYNEQFF.